The clone carrying this T cell receptor (beta chain) was seen a few times. The antigen remains undetermined. The sample comes from a study of T cell clonality in common variable immunodeficiency. Libraries were prepared by immunoSEQ multiplex PCR; TCRdb keeps only in-frame clonotypes and omits some of them. The sample presents under 45,000 clones, none singletons. Each donor provided about 4.5 to 9 ml of heparinized whole blood. Whole-study results and caveats: Reportedly, TCR beta sequences from common variable immunodeficiency showed fewer deletions and N-nucleotide insertions. Compared with controls, CVID subjects had fewer shared TCRbeta clones.

The receptor's source is a person aged 18 to 75 in good health. Material: peripheral blood mononuclear cells.

The sequenced CDR3 bases are TGTGCCTGGACTAGCGGGAACTACGAC. This gives the protein CAWTSGNYD. Given in full, the CDR3 is CAWTSGNYDYTF. The chain is built from TRBV30 and TRBJ1-2; D remains ambiguous. The sequence runs out 3 residues before the end of the CDR3; the remainder is reconstructed from the germline J gene. This CDR3 region has 12 residues. The germline CDR1 and CDR2 sequences are GTSNPN and SVGIG (reference sequence).